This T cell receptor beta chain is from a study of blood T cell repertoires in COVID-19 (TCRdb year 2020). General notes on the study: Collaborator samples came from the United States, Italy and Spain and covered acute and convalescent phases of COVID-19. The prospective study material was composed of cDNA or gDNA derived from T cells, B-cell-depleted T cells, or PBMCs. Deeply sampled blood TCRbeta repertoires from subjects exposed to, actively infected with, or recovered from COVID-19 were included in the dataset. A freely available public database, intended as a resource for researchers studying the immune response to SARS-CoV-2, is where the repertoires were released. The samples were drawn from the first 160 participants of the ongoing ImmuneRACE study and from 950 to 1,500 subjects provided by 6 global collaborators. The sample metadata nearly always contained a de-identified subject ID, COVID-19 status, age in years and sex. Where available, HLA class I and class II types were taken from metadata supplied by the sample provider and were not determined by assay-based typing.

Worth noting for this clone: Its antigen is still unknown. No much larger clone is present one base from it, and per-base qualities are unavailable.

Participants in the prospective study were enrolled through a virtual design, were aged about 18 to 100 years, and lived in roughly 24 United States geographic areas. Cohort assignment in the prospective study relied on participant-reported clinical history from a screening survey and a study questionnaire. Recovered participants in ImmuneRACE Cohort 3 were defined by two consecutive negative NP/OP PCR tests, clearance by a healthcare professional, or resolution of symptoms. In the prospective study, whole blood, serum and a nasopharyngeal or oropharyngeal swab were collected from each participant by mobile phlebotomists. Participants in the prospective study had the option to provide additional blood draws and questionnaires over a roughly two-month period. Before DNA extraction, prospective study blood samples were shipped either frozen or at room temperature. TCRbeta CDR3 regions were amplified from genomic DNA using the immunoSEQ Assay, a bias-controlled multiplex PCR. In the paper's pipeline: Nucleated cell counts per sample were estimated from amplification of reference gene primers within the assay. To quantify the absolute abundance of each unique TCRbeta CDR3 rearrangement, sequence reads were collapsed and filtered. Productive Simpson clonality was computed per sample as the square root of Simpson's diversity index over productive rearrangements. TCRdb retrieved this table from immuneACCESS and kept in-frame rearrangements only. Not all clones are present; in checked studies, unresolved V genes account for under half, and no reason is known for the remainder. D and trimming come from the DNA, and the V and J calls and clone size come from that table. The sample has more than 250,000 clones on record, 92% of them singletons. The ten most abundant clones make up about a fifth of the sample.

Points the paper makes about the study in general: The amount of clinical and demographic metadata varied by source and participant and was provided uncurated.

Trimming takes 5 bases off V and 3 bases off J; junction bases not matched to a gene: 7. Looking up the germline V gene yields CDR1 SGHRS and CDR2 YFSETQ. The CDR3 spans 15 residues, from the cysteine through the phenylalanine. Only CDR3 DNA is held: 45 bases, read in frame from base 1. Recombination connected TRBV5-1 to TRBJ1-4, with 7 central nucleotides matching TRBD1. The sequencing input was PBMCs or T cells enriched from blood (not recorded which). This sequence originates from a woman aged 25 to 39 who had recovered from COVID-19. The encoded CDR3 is CASRSGRGANEKLFF. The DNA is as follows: TGCGCCAGCAGATCAGGCAGGGGGGCTAATGAAAAACTGTTTTTT. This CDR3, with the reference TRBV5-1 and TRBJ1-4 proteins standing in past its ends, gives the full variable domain KAGVTQTPRYLIKTRGQQVTLSCSPISGHRSVSWYQQTPGQGLQFLFEYFSETQRNKGNFPGRFSGRQFSNSRSEMNVSTLELGDSALYLCASRSGRGANEKLFFGSGTQLSVL.